This TCR beta chain was observed in a study of blood T cell repertoires in COVID-19. Using immunoSEQ multiplex PCR, the repertoire was profiled, and TCRdb retains in-frame clones only, with some absent. The sample includes over 100,000 clones, 86% seen only once; the top ten take about 10%. CDR1 and CDR2 from the germline V gene are ENHRY and SYGVKD. CDR3 length: 13 residues. With 0 bases clipped from V and 8 bases from J, the junction kept 3 bases outside the gene matches. V gene TRBV10-3 combines with J gene TRBJ1-2; TRBD1 matches 7 bases. Material: peripheral blood. This clonotype was obtained from a woman aged 70 to 79 with COVID-19, enrolled during active disease. CDR3 region: CAISESAGGGYTF. The CDR3 DNA follows: TGTGCCATCAGTGAGTCGGCAGGGGGAGGCTACACCTTC.